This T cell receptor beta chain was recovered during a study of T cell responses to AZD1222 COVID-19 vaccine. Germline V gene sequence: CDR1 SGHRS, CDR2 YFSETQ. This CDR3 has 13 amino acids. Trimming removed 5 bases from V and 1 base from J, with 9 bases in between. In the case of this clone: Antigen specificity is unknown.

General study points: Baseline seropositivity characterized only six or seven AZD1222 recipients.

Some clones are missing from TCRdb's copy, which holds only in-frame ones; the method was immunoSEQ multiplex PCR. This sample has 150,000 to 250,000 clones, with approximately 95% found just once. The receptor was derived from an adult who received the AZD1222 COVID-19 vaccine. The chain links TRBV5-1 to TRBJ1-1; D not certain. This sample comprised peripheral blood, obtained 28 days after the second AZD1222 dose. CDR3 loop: CASRRVENTEAFF. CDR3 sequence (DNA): TGCGCCAGCAGACGGGTAGAGAACACTGAAGCTTTCTTT. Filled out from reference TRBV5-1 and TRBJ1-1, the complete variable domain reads KAGVTQTPRYLIKTRGQQVTLSCSPISGHRSVSWYQQTPGQGLQFLFEYFSETQRNKGNFPGRFSGRQFSNSRSEMNVSTLELGDSALYLCASRRVENTEAFFGQGTRLTVV.